The present T cell receptor beta chain was sequenced within a study of blood T cell repertoires in COVID-19 (dated by TCRdb to 2019 to 2021). In the study overall: The collaborator samples originated in the United States, Italy and Spain and spanned the acute and convalescent phases of COVID-19. The prospective study material was composed of cDNA or gDNA derived from T cells, B-cell-depleted T cells, or PBMCs. The dataset comprised deeply sampled blood TCRbeta repertoires from subjects exposed to, actively infected with, or recovered from COVID-19. A freely available public database, intended as a resource for researchers studying the immune response to SARS-CoV-2, is where the repertoires were released. The samples were drawn from two sources: the first 160 participants of the ongoing ImmuneRACE study, and approximately 1,300 subjects contributed by 6 global collaborators. Nearly every sample came with metadata listing a de-identified subject ID, COVID-19 status, age in years and sex. Where available, HLA class I and class II types were obtained from metadata supplied by the sample provider rather than from assay-based typing.

What the research found in general, with its limitations: Clinical and demographic metadata were provided uncurated, with the amount varying by source and participant.

TCRbeta CDR3 regions were amplified from genomic DNA by means of the immunoSEQ Assay, a bias-controlled multiplex PCR. As for the authors' bioinformatics: The number of nucleated cells in each sample was estimated by amplification of reference gene primers within the assay. To quantify the absolute abundance of each unique TCRbeta CDR3 rearrangement, sequence reads were collapsed and filtered. For each sample, productive Simpson clonality was calculated as the square root of Simpson's diversity index across productive rearrangements. In its TCRdb copy, this immuneACCESS table keeps in-frame sequences only and misses some clones. Where compared with another copy, unresolved V genes explain less than half of these, and the others have no known cause. V, J and clone size derive from that table, while D and trimming were established from the DNA sequence. The sample table holds about 73,000 clones, of which roughly four fifths were seen once. More than 4% of the sample goes to the ten largest clones.

Comments on this clone: The specificity of this receptor is unknown. No much larger clone exists at a distance of one base, and base qualities are not known.

Including the terminal cysteine and phenylalanine, the CDR3 comprises 17 residues. Only the CDR3 portion is preserved as DNA: 51 bases, with reading frame beginning at the first base. Looking up the germline V gene (reference sequence) yields CDR1 SEHNR and CDR2 FQNEAQ. V lost 3 bases and J lost 9 bases, and the count of bases not matched to a germline gene is 13. The collaborating institutions used their own protocols to collect whole blood in K2EDTA tubes. For TCRbeta analysis, collaborator samples were shipped as frozen whole blood, as isolated PBMCs, or as DNA extracted from either sample type. This clonotype was obtained from an older woman with acute or convalescent COVID-19. Recombination joined TRBV7-9 with TRBJ1-3, with 11 bases in between that match TRBD1. Input material: peripheral blood. The bases are TGTGCCAGCAGCTTTCTCCGGACAGGGGGCATGGGAGGCACCATATATTTT. Protein translation: CASSFLRTGGMGGTIYF.